The 31 T cell receptor beta chains below all came from one sample that was sequenced in a study of blood T cells in healthy people across ages. Next came a second PCR, run for about 6 to 12 cycles, which used a sample-barcoded 5' primer along with a J-beta primer mix. TCRdb fed the 5' RACE reads into MiXCR, producing one record per CDR3 protein. The data contain under 1 million distinct CDR3 sequences, under 45% of them seen just once; the ten biggest clones take up around 21%. Sample: blood. The receptor set was obtained from a man aged 60 to 75 in good health.

The chain's CDR3 is CASSWNDSPLHF. As DNA, the CDR3 is TGTGCCAGCAGTTGGAACGATTCACCCCTCCACTTT. The chain couples TRBV27 to TRBJ1-6, with no clear D. Germline CDR1 is MNHEY and CDR2 is SMNVEV (reference sequence). The CDR3 has 12 amino acids. Trimming removed 4 bases at V and 8 bases at J, with 6 bases between.

V gene TRBV20-1 combines with J gene TRBJ1-2; D call uncertain. Germline loops: CDR1 DFQATT, CDR2 SNEGSKA (reference sequence). Trimming pared 3 bases from V and 4 bases from J, leaving 12 bases between. This CDR3 has 13 residues. The CDR3 DNA sequence: TGCAGTGCTAGTAACCGGGTAATCTATGGCTACACCTTC. Encoded protein: CSASNRVIYGYTF.

This rearrangement joins TRBV20-1 to TRBJ2-7; TRBD2 matches 10 bases. V shed 4 bases and J 5 bases; nucleotides not matched to a gene: 14. The CDR3 runs to 16 residues. Germline CDR1 DFQATT, CDR2 SNEGSKA (reference sequence). In DNA, the CDR3 is TGCAGTGCTACGTCTAGCGGGGGCCTCGGCGTACACGAGCAGTACTTC. Amino acids: CSATSSGGLGVHEQYF.

DNA of the CDR3: TGTGCCAGCAGCCCTGGGACTTCCCGTGGGAATGAGCAGTTCTTC. Protein sequence: CASSPGTSRGNEQFF. The genes are TRBV11-2 and TRBJ2-1, with a weak D call TRBD2 (6 bases). The germline V and J ends were trimmed by 5 bases and 7 bases, with 18 bases remaining between them. In germline, CDR1 is SGHAT, CDR2 FQNNGV. The CDR3 totals 15 residues.

This clonotype was counted at least ten times. The chain links TRBV29-1 to TRBJ1-2; D is uncertain. With 4 bases removed from V and 1 base from J, the gap between germline ends came to 10 bases. The CDR3 consists of 13 residues. The germline CDR1 and CDR2 sequences are SQVTM and ANQGSEA. In DNA form, the CDR3 reads TGCAGCGTTGCTACAGCCCTTAACTATGGCTACACCTTC. This codes for CSVATALNYGYTF.

Concerning this clonotype: A much larger clone differs by one base, so this may be a read error. The CDR3 DNA reads TGTGCCAGCAGCGGCGCAGGGGTTGCCTACAATGAGCAGTTCTTC. This sequence encodes CASSGAGVAYNEQFF. The rearrangement joins TRBV7-8 to TRBJ2-1, with D tentatively TRBD1 (6 bases). V lost 5 bases and J 2 bases, leaving 13 bases between the germline ends. Germline V CDR1 and CDR2: SGHVS, FQNEAQ. The CDR3 contains 15 residues.

J is TRBJ1-6 and V is TRBV12-3 or TRBV12-4; D not certain. V was clipped by 2 bases and J by 7 bases, with 12 bases between them. This CDR3 is built from 15 residues. This CDR3 is CASSLLGPGNSPLHF. CDR3 in DNA: TGTGCCAGCAGTTTATTAGGTCCAGGAAATTCACCCCTCCACTTT.

This sequence joins TRBV10-3 and TRBJ1-4; D is unclear. The V gene lost 0 bases and the J gene lost 3 bases, with 8 bases spanning the gap. Per germline, CDR1 ENHRY and CDR2 SYGVKD. The CDR3 consists of 15 residues. The CDR3 region is CAISESDGSNEKLFF. CDR3 DNA sequence: TGTGCCATCAGTGAGTCAGACGGGTCTAATGAAAAACTGTTTTTT.

The chain carries TRBV27 and TRBJ1-5; the D is unclear. Germline CDR1 MNHEY, CDR2 SMNVEV (reference sequence). The length of the CDR3 is 13 residues. The V end lost 5 bases, the J end lost 9 bases, and 14 bases lay between the germline ends. The CDR3 reads CASSAGLGPPQHF. CDR3 in DNA: TGTGCCAGCAGTGCCGGTCTGGGTCCGCCCCAGCATTTT.

The V call is TRBV6-5, the J call TRBJ1-1; no firm D call. This CDR3 is built from 14 residues. V lost 2 bases, J lost 3 bases, and 10 bases lay in between. Germline-derived CDR1 and CDR2 are MNHEY and SVGAGI. The CDR3 reads CASSYRPGYTEAFF. CDR3 DNA sequence: TGTGCCAGCAGTTACCGCCCGGGGTACACTGAAGCTTTCTTT.

Note on this clonotype: Relative to the germline gene, one junction end is altered; a read error may explain this. The chain links TRBV29-1 to TRBJ2-2; weak D call: TRBD1 (6 bases). Germline values: CDR1 SQVTM, CDR2 ANQGSEA. The CDR3 totals 13 residues. This CDR3 is CCVTRGNTGELFF. CDR3 nucleotide sequence: TGCTGCGTAACCAGGGGGAACACCGGGGAGCTGTTTTTT.

The chain employs TRBV9 and TRBJ1-2; D might be TRBD1 (5 bases). Germline assignment: CDR1 SGDLS and CDR2 YYNGEE. With 4 bases removed from V and 2 bases from J, the gap between germline ends came to 12 bases. CDR3 size: 14 residues. The CDR3 protein is CASSPNRQNYGYTF. The CDR3 DNA sequence: TGTGCCAGCAGCCCGAACAGGCAGAACTATGGCTACACCTTC.

V and J are TRBV5-5 and TRBJ2-3, with TRBD2 identical over 8 bases. V was clipped by 0 bases and J by 5 bases; unmatched bases: 5. The CDR3 contains 15 residues. CDR1 is SGHKS and CDR2 is YYEKEE in the germline V gene (reference sequence). The CDR3 DNA is TGTGCCAGCAGCTTGGACGGCGGGGGGCGAGATACGCAGTATTTT. Translating it yields CASSLDGGGRDTQYF.

The chain has TRBV18 and TRBJ2-3; D remains ambiguous. This CDR3 is 15 amino acids long. The germline V gene has CDR1 KGHSH and CDR2 LQKENI. V was pared by 4 bases and J by 0 bases, with 11 bases between. The CDR3 coding sequence is TGTGCCAGCTCACAAAGTGCCACTAGCACAGATACGCAGTATTTT. Translation: CASSQSATSTDTQYF.

About this clonotype: A junction end diverges from the germline sequence, so it may reflect a read error. The V gene is TRBV7-2, the J gene TRBJ1-2; D ambiguous. The CDR3 contains 11 residues. Germline CDR1 is SGHTA and CDR2 is FQGNSA. CDR3 in amino acids: CARSLTGGYTF. The CDR3 DNA reads TGTGCCCGCAGTCTCACGGGGGGCTACACCTTC.

The J gene is TRBJ2-6, the V gene TRBV6-1, with D unclear. The V and J ends lost 8 bases and 0 bases respectively, with 23 bases between them. The CDR3 has 19 amino acids. CDR1 and CDR2 (germline): MNHNS, SASEGT. The CDR3 spells CASRPDGFDLSSGANVLTF. The CDR3 DNA reads TGTGCCAGCCGGCCGGACGGATTTGACCTCAGCTCTGGGGCCAACGTCCTGACTTTC.

The chain links TRBV20-1 to TRBJ2-3, with TRBD2 identical over 8 bases. V was clipped by 6 bases and J by 5 bases; unmatched bases: 16. The length of the CDR3 is 16 residues. CDR1 and CDR2 from the germline V gene are DFQATT and SNEGSKA (reference sequence). The chain's CDR3 is CSAPPPIAGQRDTQYF. CDR3 coding DNA: TGCAGTGCCCCCCCCCCCATAGCGGGGCAGCGAGATACGCAGTATTTT.

The rearrangement links TRBV7-8 to TRBJ2-2; D is unclear. The germline V gene has CDR1 SGHVS and CDR2 FQNEAQ. Trimming pared 5 bases from V and 2 bases from J, leaving 12 bases between. The CDR3 covers 15 residues. The CDR3 spells CASSPTRINTGELFF. CDR3 coding DNA: TGTGCCAGCAGCCCAACCCGGATTAACACCGGGGAGCTGTTTTTT.

This rearrangement joins TRBV12-3 or TRBV12-4 to TRBJ1-2, with D perhaps TRBD1 (5 bases). Trimming took 0 bases from V and 6 from J, leaving 14 bases between them. This CDR3 is built from 15 residues. CDR3 sequence: CASSLAGTGPDGYTF. CDR3 DNA: TGTGCCAGCAGTTTAGCGGGAACAGGTCCTGATGGCTACACCTTC.

The sample holds one count of this clonotype. The V call is TRBV7-2, the J call TRBJ2-2, with 8 bases fitting TRBD1. CDR3 size: 17 residues. Germline trimming cut 5 bases from V and 4 bases from J; bases unmatched to any gene: 12. CDR1 is SGHTA, CDR2 FQGNSA, per germline. In DNA, the CDR3 is TGTGCCAGCAGCCCCCTGATCGGACAGGGCAGCACCGGGGAGCTGTTTTTT. It encodes CASSPLIGQGSTGELFF. The full variable domain, its missing parts supplied by reference TRBV7-2 and TRBJ2-2, is GAGVSQSPSNKVTEKGKDVELRCDPISGHTALYWYRQSLGQGLEFLIYFQGNSAPDKSGLPSDRFSAERTGGSVSTLTIQRTQQEDSAVYLCASSPLIGQGSTGELFFGEGSRLTVL.

The chain joins TRBV7-2 to TRBJ2-7, with a possible D match to TRBD2 (6 bases). Germline V gene lookup returns CDR1 SGHTA and CDR2 FQGNSA. The length of the CDR3 is 14 residues. Between the trimmed V and J ends, which lost 3 bases and 9 bases, there was a span of 18 bases. The CDR3 loop reads CASSFGSSALRQYF. CDR3 coding DNA: TGTGCCAGCAGCTTCGGTTCTAGCGCACTCCGGCAGTACTTC.

The chain combines TRBV5-5 with TRBJ2-3; D uncertain. CDR3 length: 13 residues. Germline-derived CDR1 and CDR2 are SGHKS and YYEKEE (reference sequence). Trimming left V 4 bases short and J 0 bases short, with 6 bases between. The CDR3 DNA sequence: TGTGCCAGCAGCCGACGGAGCACAGATACGCAGTATTTT. Translation: CASSRRSTDTQYF.

In its sample, this clonotype was seen a few times. The V call is TRBV29-1, the J call TRBJ2-7; D gene ambiguous. From germline, CDR1 is SQVTM and CDR2 ANQGSEA. The germline V and J ends were trimmed by 7 bases and 6 bases, with 13 bases remaining between them. The CDR3 length is 11 residues. The CDR3 sequence: CSAGGMGEQYF. The DNA for the CDR3 is TGCAGCGCTGGTGGAATGGGCGAGCAGTACTTC.

The chain joins TRBV7-2 to TRBJ1-5; 7 nucleotides align to TRBD1. The CDR3 spans 14 residues. In germline, CDR1 is SGHTA, CDR2 FQGNSA. V shed 5 bases and J 6 bases; nucleotides not matched to a gene: 7. The CDR3 DNA reads as TGTGCCAGCAGCCACAGGGGAGAGGGTCAGCCCCAGCATTTT. Its protein product is CASSHRGEGQPQHF.

The V and J genes are TRBV12-3 or TRBV12-4 and TRBJ2-1, with D hard to call. The CDR3 loop spans 11 amino acids. Trimming shortened V by 5 bases and J by 9 bases, and 8 bases separated the two germline ends. The CDR3 loop is CASSSSIEQFF. DNA of the CDR3: TGTGCCAGCAGTAGTTCTATTGAGCAGTTCTTC.

This clonotype was seen only a few times. The chain combines TRBV12-3 or TRBV12-4 with TRBJ2-1; no definite D call. V dropped 5 bases and J dropped 5 bases, with 13 bases sitting between them. This CDR3 is built from 14 residues. CDR3 DNA sequence: TGTGCCAGCAGTCTCCTGAAAATAGACAATGAGCAGTTCTTC. Its translation is CASSLLKIDNEQFF.

As to this clonotype: A read error is possible here, since a much larger clone lies one base away. The gene calls are TRBV7-2 and TRBJ2-1, with 12 bases aligning to TRBD1. Germline loops: CDR1 SGHTA, CDR2 FQGNSA. The CDR3 consists of 14 residues. CDR3: CASSLGTGGNKQFF. Here the CDR3 DNA reads TGTGCCAGCAGCCTGGGGACAGGGGGCAATAAGCAGTTCTTC.

For this clonotype: Compared with germline, one end of the junction differs, possibly owing to a read error. The chain has TRBV2 and TRBJ2-1; D gene uncertain. The CDR3 has 15 residues. CDR1 is SNHLY, CDR2 FYNNEI, per germline. The CDR3 here is CASSSDLNSFNEQFF. CDR3 nucleotide sequence: TGTGCCAGCAGTTCAGATTTAAACTCCTTCAATGAGCAGTTCTTC.

This clonotype was seen a few times. The gene calls are TRBV6-1 and TRBJ2-1; D is unresolved. Germline assignment: CDR1 MNHNS and CDR2 SASEGT. Trimming removed 3 bases at V and 6 bases at J, with 9 bases between. CDR3 length equals 13 residues. CDR3 sequence: CASSEGYGNEQFF. The CDR3 coding sequence is TGTGCCAGCAGTGAGGGGTATGGCAATGAGCAGTTCTTC.

There are a few counts of this clonotype. This sequence joins TRBV28 and TRBJ1-1, with TRBD1 as a possible D gene (5 bases). This CDR3 comprises 13 residues. Germline CDR1 and CDR2: MDHEN and SYDVKM. V lost 3 bases and J 5 bases, leaving 10 bases between the germline ends. The CDR3 DNA reads as TGTGCCAGCAGTTTGCCCGAGGGGACTGAAGCTTTCTTT. This encodes CASSLPEGTEAFF.

V and J are TRBV7-3 and TRBJ2-1, with a possible D match to TRBD2 (7 bases). V was trimmed by 5 bases and J by 4 bases, leaving 18 bases between them. Germline CDR1 and CDR2: SGHTA and FQGTGA. The CDR3 extends over 16 amino acids. The CDR3 loop is CASSGGGRGRYNEQFF. In DNA form, the CDR3 reads TGTGCCAGCAGCGGGGGCGGGCGGGGGAGATACAATGAGCAGTTCTTC.